What follows is one TCR beta chain and its context. Antigen: not known. Amplification of TCR alpha and beta CDR3 regions from RNA used iRepertoire nested multiplex PCR. TCRdb used MiXCR to reprocess the multiplex PCR reads, holding one entry per CDR3 protein. This table holds 300,000 to 450,000 distinct CDR3 sequences, more than 35% found once. This sample stems from a study of glioma-infiltrating T cells. Study findings and constraints: Shared blood CDR3 signature motifs marked patients with low tissue-blood divergence.

V lost 3 bases and J lost 2, with 26 bases in between. The CDR3 has 20 residues. CDR1 is MDHEN, CDR2 SYDVKM, per germline. This chain joins TRBV28 and TRBJ2-1; weak D call: TRBD1 (8 bases). The sample consisted of glioma tissue, nonneoplastic brain tissue, or PBMCs (not recorded which). The sequence was collected from a human donor with low-grade glioma or glioblastoma, undergoing nonglioma brain surgery, or in good health (not recorded which). As DNA, the CDR3 is TGTGCCAGCAGTTTCCACGGACAGGGCGGGGGTAGCGGAGCCTACAATGAGCAGTTCTTC. This encodes CASSFHGQGGGSGAYNEQFF. The full variable domain, its missing parts supplied by reference TRBV28 and TRBJ2-1, is DVKVTQSSRYLVKRTGEKVFLECVQDMDHENMFWYRQDPGLGLRLIYFSYDVKMKEKGDIPEGYSVSREKKERFSLILESASTNQTSMYLCASSFHGQGGGSGAYNEQFFGPGTRLTVL.